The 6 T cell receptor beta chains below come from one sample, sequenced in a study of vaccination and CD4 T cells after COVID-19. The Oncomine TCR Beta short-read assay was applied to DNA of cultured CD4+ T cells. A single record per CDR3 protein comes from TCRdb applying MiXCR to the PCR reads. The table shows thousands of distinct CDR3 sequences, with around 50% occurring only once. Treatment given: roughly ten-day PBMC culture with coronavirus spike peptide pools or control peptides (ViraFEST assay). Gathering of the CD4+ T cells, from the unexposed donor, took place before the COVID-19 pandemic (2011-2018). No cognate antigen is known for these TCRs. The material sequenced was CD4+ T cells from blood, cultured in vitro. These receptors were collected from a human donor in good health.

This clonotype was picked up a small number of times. The CDR3 region is CASRGGLRPEQYF. CDR3 coding DNA: TGTGCCAGCAGGGGGGGGCTTCGACCTGAGCAGTACTTC. J is TRBJ2-7 and V is TRBV27, with a tentative D call TRBD2 (7 bases). The V and J ends lost 6 bases and 7 bases respectively, with 16 bases between them. Germline CDR1 reads MNHEY; CDR2 reads SMNVEV (reference sequence). The CDR3 extends over 13 amino acids.

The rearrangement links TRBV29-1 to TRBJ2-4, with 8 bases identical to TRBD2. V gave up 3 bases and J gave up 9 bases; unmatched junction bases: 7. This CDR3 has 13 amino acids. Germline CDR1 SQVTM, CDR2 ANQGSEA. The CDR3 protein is CSVEGSGSFIQYF. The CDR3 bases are TGCAGCGTTGAGGGAAGCGGGAGTTTCATTCAGTACTTC.

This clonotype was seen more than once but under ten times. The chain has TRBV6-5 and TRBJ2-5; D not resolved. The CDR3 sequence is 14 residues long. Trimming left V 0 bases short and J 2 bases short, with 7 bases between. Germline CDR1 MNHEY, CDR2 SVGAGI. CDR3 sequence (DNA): TGTGCCAGCAGTTACTCCGAATTTCAAGAGACCCAGTACTTC. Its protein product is CASSYSEFQETQYF.

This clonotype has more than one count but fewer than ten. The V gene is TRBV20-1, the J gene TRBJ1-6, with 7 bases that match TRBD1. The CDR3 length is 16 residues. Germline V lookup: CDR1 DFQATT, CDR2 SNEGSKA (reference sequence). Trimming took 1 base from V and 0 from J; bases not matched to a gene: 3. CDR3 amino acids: CSARAGDSSYNSPLHF. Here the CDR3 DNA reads TGCAGTGCTAGAGCGGGGGACAGCTCCTATAATTCACCCCTCCACTTT.

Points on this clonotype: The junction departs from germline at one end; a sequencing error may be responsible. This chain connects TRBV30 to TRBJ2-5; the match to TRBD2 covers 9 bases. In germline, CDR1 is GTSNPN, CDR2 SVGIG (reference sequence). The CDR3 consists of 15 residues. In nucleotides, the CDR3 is TGTGCCTGGAGTTTCGGGCGGGGGGGCCAAGGGACCCAGTACTTC. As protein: CAWSFGRGGQGTQYF. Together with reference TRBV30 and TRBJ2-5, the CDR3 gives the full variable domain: SQTIHQWPATLVQPVGSPLSLECTVEGTSNPNLYWYRQAAGRGLQLLFYSVGIGQISSEVPQNLSASRPQDRQFILSSKKLLLSDSGFYLCAWSFGRGGQGTQYFGPGTRLLVL.

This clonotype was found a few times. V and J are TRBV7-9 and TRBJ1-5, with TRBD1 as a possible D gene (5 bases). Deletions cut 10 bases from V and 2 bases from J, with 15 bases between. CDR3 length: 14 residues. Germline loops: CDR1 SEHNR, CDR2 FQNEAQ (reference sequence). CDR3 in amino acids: CATNGDLGNQPQHF. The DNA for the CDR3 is TGTGCCACCAACGGGGACCTGGGCAATCAGCCCCAGCATTTT.